This T cell receptor (beta chain) was recorded in a study of human T cells and chemical hapten exposure. The overall study: The variation in per-sample TCR yields arose mainly from small differences in pooled library volumes.

The CDR3 consists of 15 residues. V gave up 2 bases and J gave up 3 bases; unmatched junction bases: 5. Germline V gene sequence: CDR1 SGHRS, CDR2 YFSETQ. Time point in this sample: healthy volunteer bleed at 2 weeks. Someone pulled total RNA out of unfractionated whole blood. The study used a library that attached unique molecular identifiers to individual cDNA molecules. Each CDR3 protein gets one entry after TCRdb re-called the RACE reads with MiXCR. The table has some 120,000 distinct CDR3 sequences, about 9.4% seen once; the top ten hold approximately 2%. In this sample, this clonotype turned up a few times.

The V and J genes are TRBV5-1 and TRBJ2-1; TRBD2 matches at 7 bases. Sequencing was performed on whole blood. The clonotype was recovered from a male donor in good health. Some clones in this sample may be carry-over from other donors' samples. The CDR3 loop is CASSLRGVDYNEQFF. The CDR3 nucleotides read TGCGCCAGCAGCTTACGGGGGGTGGACTACAATGAGCAGTTCTTC.